This TCR beta chain appears in the sequencing data of a study of shared clonotypes between healthy human individuals. Study-level background: The study used three CD4 naive, three CD4 memory, two CD8 naive and one CD8 memory plate per donor. Whole-study findings and limits: Clonotype sharing among donors was thought likely to change with sequencing depth. As a rule, naive subsets had a larger estimated richness than memory subsets.

Profiling relied on immunoSEQ multiplex PCR, and the TCRdb table lists in-frame clones only, not all of them. The profile shows approximately 2.5 million clones, around 90% of them singletons. As concerns this clone: What it binds is unknown.

The CDR3 totals 15 residues. The V gene lost 0 bases and the J gene lost 4 bases, with 12 bases spanning the gap. CDR1 and CDR2 from the germline V gene are WNHNN and SYGVQD (reference sequence). The rearrangement joins TRBV10-1 to TRBJ1-2; TRBD1 might be the D (5 bases). Specimen: naive CD4+ T cells sorted from blood. Sample subset: CD45RA+ positively selected. This sequence originates from a young man in good health. The DNA for the CDR3 is TGCGCCAGCAGTGAGTCCTTAGGGGCTCCCTATGGCTACACCTTC. It yields the protein CASSESLGAPYGYTF.